The T cell receptor (beta chain) described here comes from a study of identical twins. This clonotype was seen only a few times. TCRdb re-called the 5' RACE reads with MiXCR, one entry per CDR3 protein. The sample lists 500,000 to 650,000 distinct CDR3 sequences; about 7% were seen once. The germline V gene encodes CDR1 ENHRY and CDR2 SYGVKD. The ends were cut back, 8 bases at V and 0 bases at J, with 16 bases in the middle. This CDR3 is 16 amino acids long. A further study also used this sample, focusing on yellow fever vaccine responses in identical twins. From that study: Twins reportedly had a vaccine T cell response that seemed partly convergent, partly personalized.

Sequenced input: PBMCs. This clonotype originated in a woman in her late teens or twenties in good health. V gene TRBV10-3 combines with J gene TRBJ2-2; no clear D. Here the CDR3 reads CAIPVPGRTNTGELFF. As DNA, the CDR3 is TGTGCCATCCCGGTCCCCGGAAGAACGAACACCGGGGAGCTGTTTTTT.